Here is one TCR beta chain with its context. No antigen is known for it. Germline CDR1 and CDR2: SGHVS and FQNEAQ. The V gene lost 5 bases and the J gene lost 6 bases, with 31 bases spanning the gap. This CDR3 region has 19 residues. The sample belongs to a study of graft-versus-host responses after intestinal transplantation. Study summary: Those transplanted obtained multivisceral, liver-intestinal, or isolated intestinal grafts. Anti-thymocyte globulin was used for induction in all recipients, who then took tacrolimus and steroids for approximately three years. General observations from the study: The authors found GvH clones in recipient marrow, some appearing first in ileum or blood. Declining HvG levels early post-transplant were linked to peak circulating GvH clone levels.

TCRdb keeps only in-frame clones here, not all; method: immunoSEQ multiplex PCR. The table records about 97,000 clones, 92% of them present only once. This material consisted of unstimulated CD8+ T cells sorted from spleen or lymph node cells, taken before transplant. The rearrangement joins TRBV7-8 to TRBJ1-2; D not resolved. The sequence derives from a human donor who was the organ donor for an intestinal transplant. CDR3 in DNA: TGTGCCAGCAGCAGAAATTACTACCTGGTGGGTAGTATCGTCGATGGCTACACCTTC. It yields the protein CASSRNYYLVGSIVDGYTF.